Given below is one T cell receptor beta chain in context. Its antigen is still unknown. The data belong to a study of OX40 agonist ivuxolimab in advanced cancers. Findings and caveats of the study: More expanded clones were seen, on average, in CD8+ T cells than in CD4+. In the 0.1 to 3.0 mg/kg range, CD4+ and CD8+ blood T cells had expanded clonally by week 6. With doses of 0.1-3.0 mg/kg, partial responders showed among the lowest clonal expansion.

Assay used: immunoSEQ multiplex PCR; TCRdb lists only in-frame clones, some missing. The sample yields roughly 56,000 clones, 70% to 90% seen once. Specimen: CD4+ or CD8+ T cells sorted from blood, collected in a trial of the OX40 agonist ivuxolimab. The receptor comes from an adult with an advanced solid tumor such as melanoma, head and neck, liver or kidney cancer.

CDR3 residues: CASSIVPGGNAEAFF. The DNA for the CDR3 is TGTGCCAGTAGTATAGTACCAGGGGGCAACGCTGAAGCTTTCTTT. The gene calls are TRBV19 and TRBJ1-1; 8 bases fit TRBD1. With V trimmed by 1 base and J by 6 bases, 7 bases remained unmatched. In germline, CDR1 is LNHDA, CDR2 SQIVND (reference sequence). The CDR3 contains 15 residues.